The T cell receptor (beta chain) under discussion was sequenced for a study of T cells expressing NK-cell markers. The overall study: One of eight sequenced donors was HCMV-seronegative; the other seven were seropositive.

This CDR3 has 15 amino acids. Germline V lookup: CDR1 SNHLY, CDR2 FYNNEI. From the 5' RACE reads, TCRdb lists one entry per CDR3 protein and no DNA. Its listing shows over 120,000 distinct CDR3 sequences. The chain uses TRBV2 and TRBJ2-7; TCRdb indicates TRBD1, and absent DNA this call remains unverified. Specimen: blood T cells: a sorted CD56 or NKG2C T cell subset, CD4+ or CD8+ T cells, or bulk PBMC T cells (not recorded which). This TCR derives from a man aged 18 to 30 in good health. The chain's CDR3 is CASIRWQGTSDEQYF.